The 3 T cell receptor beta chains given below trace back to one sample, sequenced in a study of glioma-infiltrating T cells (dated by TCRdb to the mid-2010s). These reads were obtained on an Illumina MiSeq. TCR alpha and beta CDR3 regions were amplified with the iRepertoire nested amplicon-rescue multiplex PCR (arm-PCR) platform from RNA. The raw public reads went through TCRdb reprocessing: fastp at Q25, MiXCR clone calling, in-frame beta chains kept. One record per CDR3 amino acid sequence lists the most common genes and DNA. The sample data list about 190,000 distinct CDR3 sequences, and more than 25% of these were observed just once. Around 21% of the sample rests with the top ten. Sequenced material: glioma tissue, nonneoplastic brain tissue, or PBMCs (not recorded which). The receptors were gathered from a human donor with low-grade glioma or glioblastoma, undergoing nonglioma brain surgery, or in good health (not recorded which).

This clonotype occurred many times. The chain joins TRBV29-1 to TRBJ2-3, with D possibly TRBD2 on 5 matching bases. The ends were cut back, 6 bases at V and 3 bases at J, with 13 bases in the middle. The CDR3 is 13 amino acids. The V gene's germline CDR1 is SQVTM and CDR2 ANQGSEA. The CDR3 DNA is TGCAGCGTCGAGAGGGCGCAAACAGATACGCAGTATTTT. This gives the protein CSVERAQTDTQYF.

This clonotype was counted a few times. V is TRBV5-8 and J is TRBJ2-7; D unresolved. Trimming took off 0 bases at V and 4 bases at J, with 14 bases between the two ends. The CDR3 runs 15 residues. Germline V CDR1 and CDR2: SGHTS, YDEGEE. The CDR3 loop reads CASSLAQDLRYEQYF. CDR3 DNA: TGTGCCAGCAGCTTGGCTCAGGACCTCCGGTACGAGCAGTACTTC.

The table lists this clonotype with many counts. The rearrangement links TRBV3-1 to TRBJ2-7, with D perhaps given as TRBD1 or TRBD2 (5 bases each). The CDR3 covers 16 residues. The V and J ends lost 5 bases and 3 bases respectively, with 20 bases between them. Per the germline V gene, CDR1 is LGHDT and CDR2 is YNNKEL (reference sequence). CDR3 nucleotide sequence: TGTGCCAGCAGCTCCAGTACCGGGACCACCTTCTACGAGCAGTACTTC. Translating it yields CASSSSTGTTFYEQYF.